The next 19 T cell receptor beta chains were all read from a single sample in a study of cytomegalovirus exposure and HLA in healthy donors. Both 60 Vbeta primers and 13 Jbeta primers went into the PCR. Generated by immunoSEQ multiplex PCR, the TCRdb table keeps only in-frame clones and is missing some. The data show under 130,000 clones, with about four fifths seen just once and under 1.5% held by the top ten. Sequenced sample: PBMCs. The receptor set was obtained from a man aged 30 to 45 in good health and CMV-seronegative.

This sequence joins TRBV28 and TRBJ1-2, with TRBD1 identical over 8 bases. Germline lookup yields CDR1 MDHEN and CDR2 SYDVKM. The CDR3 totals 13 residues. J gave up 3 bases and V 8 bases, and 5 bases lay outside the gene matches. The CDR3 here is CASDQGADYGYTF. Written as DNA, the CDR3 is TGTGCCAGCGACCAGGGGGCGGACTATGGCTACACCTTC.

The chain combines TRBV6-6 with TRBJ2-1; possible D gene TRBD1, 6 bases. The V end lost 6 bases, the J end lost 1 base, and 13 bases lay between the germline ends. The germline V gene encodes CDR1 MNHNY and CDR2 SVGAGI (reference sequence). There are 15 residues in the CDR3. CDR3 in amino acids: CASSPQGPSYNEQFF. For the CDR3, the DNA is TGTGCCAGCAGCCCACAGGGTCCGTCCTACAATGAGCAGTTCTTC.

This chain joins TRBV6-6 and TRBJ1-1; 7 nucleotides line up with TRBD1. CDR3 length: 14 residues. In germline, CDR1 is MNHNY, CDR2 SVGAGI (reference sequence). The V segment lost 2 bases and the J segment 1 base; nucleotides outside the gene matches: 1. The CDR3 spells CASSYRQGNTEAFF. CDR3 nucleotides: TGTGCCAGCAGTTACCGACAGGGGAACACTGAAGCTTTCTTT.

The chain has TRBV12-2 and TRBJ2-7; the D call TRBD1 from the table was never checked on the DNA. TRBV12-2 is a recognized pseudogene. CDR3 size: 15 residues. The CDR3 loop reads CASRLGAGLTYEQYF. CDR3 sequence (DNA): TGTGCAAGTCGCTTAGGCGCAGGGCTAACCTACGAGCAGTACTTC.

The genes are TRBV10-1 and TRBJ1-1; possibly TRBD1 for D (6 bases). This CDR3 spans 15 amino acids. Trimming removed 3 bases at V and 1 base at J, with 12 bases between. CDR1 and CDR2 (germline): WNHNN, SYGVQD (reference sequence). The CDR3 protein is CASSEGDTKNTEAFF. The CDR3 region has the DNA TGCGCCAGCAGTGAAGGGGACACGAAGAACACTGAAGCTTTCTTT.

The chain uses TRBV19 and TRBJ2-3, with D tentatively TRBD1 (5 bases). The CDR3 extends over 14 amino acids. V was pared by 6 bases and J by 2 bases, with 12 bases between. Germline V lookup: CDR1 LNHDA, CDR2 SQIVND (reference sequence). DNA for the CDR3: TGTGCCAGTAGGTTTGCAGGGTCCACAGATACGCAGTATTTT. It translates to CASRFAGSTDTQYF.

The chain combines TRBV7-2 with TRBJ1-5; no firm D call. V lost 0 bases and J 1 base, leaving 13 bases between the germline ends. CDR3 length: 17 residues. CDR1 is SGHTA, CDR2 FQGNSA, per germline. Written as DNA, the CDR3 is TGTGCCAGCAGCTTAGCCCCCGGACTCGGCAGCAATCAGCCCCAGCATTTT. It codes for CASSLAPGLGSNQPQHF. The variable domain in full, completed from reference TRBV7-2 and TRBJ1-5, reads GAGVSQSPSNKVTEKGKDVELRCDPISGHTALYWYRQSLGQGLEFLIYFQGNSAPDKSGLPSDRFSAERTGGSVSTLTIQRTQQEDSAVYLCASSLAPGLGSNQPQHFGDGTRLSIL.

The chain recombines TRBV7-6 with TRBJ1-3, with D uncertain. Germline CDR1 reads SGHVS; CDR2 reads FNYEAQ. The CDR3 is 16 residues long. Deletions cut 5 bases from V and 0 bases from J, with 14 bases between. The CDR3 sequence: CASSLQTPSSGNTIYF. The CDR3 DNA is TGTGCCAGCAGCCTACAGACACCGAGCTCTGGAAACACCATATATTTT.

The chain employs TRBV28 and TRBJ2-7, with D perhaps matching TRBD1 (5 bases). Between the trimmed V and J ends, which lost 7 bases and 5 bases, there was a span of 12 bases. This CDR3 is 12 amino acids long. Germline values: CDR1 MDHEN, CDR2 SYDVKM. CDR3 sequence (DNA): TGTGCCAGCACGGACAAGACCCACGAGCAGTACTTC. Protein sequence: CASTDKTHEQYF.

V and J are TRBV7-6 and TRBJ2-5; TRBD2 is a possible D gene (5 bases). The CDR3 contains 12 residues. Germline V gene lookup returns CDR1 SGHVS and CDR2 FNYEAQ. V gave up 3 bases and J gave up 5 bases, with 7 bases separating them. The CDR3 coding sequence is TGTGCCAGCAGCTTCGTAGCGGAGACCCAGTACTTC. Translation: CASSFVAETQYF.

This chain links TRBV11-2 with TRBJ2-7; the match to TRBD2 covers 7 bases. V was pared by 1 base and J by 5 bases, with 11 bases of the junction left unmatched. CDR3 length equals 16 residues. Per the germline V gene, CDR1 is SGHAT and CDR2 is FQNNGV. The CDR3 protein is CASSLVLTSLNNEQYF. The CDR3 coding sequence is TGTGCCAGCAGCTTAGTCCTGACTAGCCTAAACAACGAGCAGTACTTC.

This sequence joins TRBV19 and TRBJ2-7, with 8 positions matching TRBD2. There are 14 residues in the CDR3. Germline V gene lookup returns CDR1 LNHDA and CDR2 SQIVND (reference sequence). Trimming took 5 bases from V and 4 from J; bases not matched to a gene: 7. In DNA form, the CDR3 reads TGTGCCAGTAGTCCCCGGTTAGCGGGGTACGAGCAGTACTTC. Translated: CASSPRLAGYEQYF.

This clone was counted between two and nine times. The chain is built from TRBV5-6 and TRBJ1-4; tentative D call: TRBD1 (5 bases). Germline CDR1 SGHDT, CDR2 YYEEEE. There are 17 residues in the CDR3. Deletions cut 3 bases from V and 4 bases from J, with 19 bases between. The DNA for the CDR3 is TGTGCCAGCAGCTCTTCGGGACTTAACTTCCTTAATGAAAAACTGTTTTTT. Its protein is CASSSSGLNFLNEKLFF.

This clone was seen more than once but under ten times. The junction differs from germline at one of its ends, possibly a read error. This chain joins TRBV7-9 and TRBJ1-2; 8 positions agree with TRBD1. CDR1 is SEHNR and CDR2 is FQNEAQ in the germline V gene (reference sequence). CDR3 length: 15 residues. The chain's CDR3 is CASSPGTGNEGGYNF. In nucleotides, the CDR3 is TGTGCCAGCAGCCCCGGGACAGGCAACGAAGGTGGCTACAACTTC.

This clone has just a few counts. J is TRBJ2-5 and V is TRBV11-2, with D hard to call. The CDR3 totals 14 residues. The V end was cut by 0 bases, the J end by 3 bases, with 8 bases between. The germline CDR1 and CDR2 sequences are SGHAT and FQNNGV. In nucleotides, the CDR3 is TGTGCCAGCAGCTTAGAAAGGCTAGAAGAGACCCAGTACTTC. Encoded protein: CASSLERLEETQYF.

The chain combines TRBV6-1 with TRBJ2-7, with a possible D match to TRBD2 (5 bases). Germline CDR1 reads MNHNS; CDR2 reads SASEGT. The CDR3 sequence is 14 residues long. The ends were cut back, 7 bases at V and 7 bases at J, with 20 bases in the middle. The CDR3 DNA is TGTGCCAGCACCGAGCGGCTGCCGAGCGGAGAGCAGTACTTC. It translates to CASTERLPSGEQYF.

The rearrangement joins TRBV28 to TRBJ2-1, with 8 bases lining up with TRBD1. V was clipped by 4 bases and J by 10 bases; unmatched bases: 6. The CDR3 is made up of 13 amino acids. Per germline, CDR1 MDHEN and CDR2 SYDVKM. CDR3 coding DNA: TGTGCCAGCAGTTCCAGGGGGCGCGGAGAGCAGTTCTTC. The encoded protein is CASSSRGRGEQFF. The complete variable domain, with remaining parts taken from reference TRBV28 and TRBJ2-1, reads DVKVTQSSRYLVKRTGEKVFLECVQDMDHENMFWYRQDPGLGLRLIYFSYDVKMKEKGDIPEGYSVSREKKERFSLILESASTNQTSMYLCASSSRGRGEQFFGPGTRLTVL.

The chain links TRBV7-2 to TRBJ2-1; TRBD2 is a possible D gene (6 bases). The CDR3 spans 15 residues. V shed 5 bases and J shed 0 bases, with 11 bases lying between them. Germline V gives CDR1 SGHTA, CDR2 FQGNSA. In nucleotides, the CDR3 is TGTGCCAGCAGCGTGGACGGGAGCTCCTACAATGAGCAGTTCTTC. Translated: CASSVDGSSYNEQFF. Full variable domain (outside the CDR3, taken from reference TRBV7-2 and TRBJ2-1): GAGVSQSPSNKVTEKGKDVELRCDPISGHTALYWYRQSLGQGLEFLIYFQGNSAPDKSGLPSDRFSAERTGGSVSTLTIQRTQQEDSAVYLCASSVDGSSYNEQFFGPGTRLTVL.

This rearrangement joins TRBV28 to TRBJ1-4; 8 bases line up with TRBD1. The CDR3 is 17 residues long. Germline V gene lookup returns CDR1 MDHEN and CDR2 SYDVKM. V was clipped by 4 bases and J by 0 bases; unmatched bases: 7. CDR3 loop: CASSSWTGRATNEKLFF. DNA of the CDR3: TGTGCCAGCAGTTCCTGGACAGGGAGGGCAACTAATGAAAAACTGTTTTTT. Full variable domain (rest looked up from reference TRBV28 and TRBJ1-4): DVKVTQSSRYLVKRTGEKVFLECVQDMDHENMFWYRQDPGLGLRLIYFSYDVKMKEKGDIPEGYSVSREKKERFSLILESASTNQTSMYLCASSSWTGRATNEKLFFGSGTQLSVL.